Listed here are 14 T cell receptor beta chains from one sample, sequenced in a study of Graves' ophthalmopathy and Graves' hyperthyroidism. Amplifying from RNA transcripts, the study obtained TCR beta CDR3 regions. RT-PCR with HTBI primers came first, then second-round multiplex PCR. TCRdb reanalysed the multiplex PCR reads using MiXCR and keeps one entry per CDR3 protein. The data show about 340,000 distinct CDR3 sequences, roughly a sixth seen once. The specimen was peripheral blood. The receptors stem from an adult man with Graves' ophthalmopathy.

This clonotype was detected many times. DNA for the CDR3: TGTGCCAGCATCGCTTATTACGAGCAGTACTTC. Translating gives CASIAYYEQYF. The chain uses TRBV2 and TRBJ2-7; unclear D gene. V was cut by 7 bases and J by 4 bases, with 8 bases left in between. Germline assignment: CDR1 SNHLY and CDR2 FYNNEI. The CDR3 has 11 amino acids.

There are many counts of this clonotype. The rearrangement uses TRBV7-8 and TRBJ1-3; D gene uncertain. In germline, CDR1 is SGHVS, CDR2 FQNEAQ. Trimming took off 0 bases at V and 3 bases at J, with 12 bases between the two ends. The CDR3 has 16 residues. The CDR3 DNA sequence: TGTGCCAGCAGCTTAGCCGCTTGGGGAGGTGGAAACACCATATATTTT. Translation: CASSLAAWGGGNTIYF.

This clonotype was counted many times. The chain joins TRBV5-6 to TRBJ2-7; 8 bases fit TRBD1. Germline CDR1 and CDR2: SGHDT and YYEEEE. This CDR3 comprises 14 residues. With V trimmed by 2 bases and J by 4 bases, 5 bases remained unmatched. In DNA form, the CDR3 reads TGTGCCAGCAGCTTTGACGGGACAGGATACGAGCAGTACTTC. This translates into CASSFDGTGYEQYF.

This clonotype was detected ten times or more. The J gene is TRBJ2-5, the V gene TRBV5-4, with 11 bases lining up with TRBD2. Germline V CDR1 and CDR2: SGHNT, YYREEE (reference sequence). This CDR3 has 16 residues. V lost 3 bases and J lost 8; bases outside the gene matches: 12. The CDR3 reads CASSYGTSGRGRTQYF. For the CDR3, the DNA is TGTGCCAGCAGCTATGGGACTAGCGGCCGGGGGCGAACCCAGTACTTC.

V usage is TRBV12-3 or TRBV12-4 and J usage is TRBJ2-7, with 9 nucleotides matching TRBD2. CDR3 length: 14 amino acids. Unmatched junction bases numbered 8, after V lost 6 bases and J lost 5 bases. As DNA, the CDR3 is TGTGCCAGCAGAATAAGCGGGAGGAACCACGAGCAGTACTTC. It translates to CASRISGRNHEQYF.

Ten or more counts support this clonotype. The chain employs TRBV6-1 and TRBJ1-5; D gene unclear. Germline CDR1 MNHNS, CDR2 SASEGT. The CDR3 is made up of 15 amino acids. The V and J ends lost 3 bases and 0 bases respectively, with 9 bases between them. CDR3 protein: CASSERTVSNQPQHF. CDR3 nucleotide sequence: TGTGCCAGCAGTGAGCGGACCGTTAGCAATCAGCCCCAGCATTTT.

This clonotype was picked up many times. This chain joins TRBV4-3 and TRBJ1-1, with D maybe TRBD1 (5 bases). CDR1 LGHNA and CDR2 YSLEER come from the germline V gene. V dropped 6 bases and J dropped 1 base, with 15 bases sitting between them. The CDR3 runs to 15 residues. CDR3 nucleotides: TGCGCCAGCAGGGTTGAATATCAGGGGAACACTGAAGCTTTCTTT. The encoded protein is CASRVEYQGNTEAFF.

This clonotype has at least ten counts. The V gene is TRBV20-1, the J gene TRBJ1-2; D is uncertain. V lost 5 bases to trimming and J lost 5 bases, with 6 bases between them. This CDR3 has 10 amino acids. Germline loops: CDR1 DFQATT, CDR2 SNEGSKA (reference sequence). As DNA, the CDR3 is TGCAGTGCTGATTATTATGGCTACACCTTC. Residues: CSADYYGYTF.

In its sample, this clonotype was seen many times. The chain couples TRBV27 to TRBJ1-5; possibly TRBD1 for D (5 bases). The V and J ends lost 3 bases and 9 bases respectively, with 12 bases between them. Germline loops: CDR1 MNHEY, CDR2 SMNVEV (reference sequence). This CDR3 has 13 amino acids. The chain's CDR3 is CASSFSWGWPQHF. The CDR3 DNA follows: TGTGCCAGCAGTTTCTCCTGGGGCTGGCCCCAGCATTTT.

This clonotype was counted ten times or more. The chain has TRBV6-5 and TRBJ2-7, with D hard to call. CDR3 size: 13 residues. V was trimmed by 7 bases and J by 5 bases, leaving 15 bases between them. Germline CDR1 is MNHEY and CDR2 is SVGAGI. The CDR3 sequence: CASTLSSQNEQYF. The CDR3 coding sequence is TGTGCCAGCACATTGAGCTCTCAGAACGAGCAGTACTTC.

This clonotype was seen many times. The rearrangement joins TRBV9 to TRBJ2-7, with TRBD2 matching over 10 bases. The CDR3 contains 18 residues. The ends lost 2 bases at V and 3 bases at J; junction bases unmatched: 14. Germline V gene lookup returns CDR1 SGDLS and CDR2 YYNGEE. The CDR3: CASSVGTPSGSQVYEQYF. The CDR3 nucleotides read TGTGCCAGCAGCGTCGGAACGCCTAGCGGGAGTCAAGTCTACGAGCAGTACTTC.

This clonotype was found many times. This chain joins TRBV2 and TRBJ1-6; possible D gene TRBD1, 6 bases. The ends were cut back, 7 bases at V and 8 bases at J, with 18 bases in the middle. Looked up from germline, CDR1 is SNHLY and CDR2 is FYNNEI. The CDR3 spans 15 residues. The CDR3 here is CASNLRGHLYSPLHF. The DNA for the CDR3 is TGTGCCAGCAACCTCCGGGGGCATCTCTATTCACCCCTCCACTTT. The full variable domain, its missing parts supplied by reference TRBV2 and TRBJ1-6, is EPEVTQTPSHQVTQMGQEVILRCVPISNHLYFYWYRQILGQKVEFLVSFYNNEISEKSEIFDDQFSVERPDGSNFTLKIRSTKLEDSAMYFCASNLRGHLYSPLHFGNGTRLTVT.

This clonotype was counted at least ten times. This chain links TRBV12-3 or TRBV12-4 with TRBJ1-6, with D tentatively TRBD1 (5 bases). V gave up 1 base and J gave up 7 bases, with 14 bases separating them. This CDR3 has 16 residues. CDR3: CASSLGGMTGNSPLHF. The CDR3 region has the DNA TGTGCCAGCAGTTTAGGGGGGATGACTGGGAATTCACCCCTCCACTTT.

On this clonotype: A much larger clone lies one base from this, so it may be a read error. This chain joins TRBV7-2 and TRBJ1-6; D remains unclear. The length of the CDR3 is 15 residues. V shed 7 bases and J shed 3 bases, with 13 bases lying between them. Germline CDR1 reads SGHTA; CDR2 reads FQGNSA. This chain's CDR3 is CASISSAGYNSPLHF. CDR3 bases: TGTGCCAGCATCTCCTCAGCGGGCTATAATTCACCCCTCCACTTT.